Following are 12 T cell receptor beta chains from one sample sequenced in a study of blood T cells in healthy people across ages. Through a sample-barcoded 5' primer and a J-beta primer mix, a second PCR was run for roughly 6 to 12 cycles. In TCRdb, the 5' RACE reads were re-called with MiXCR into one record per CDR3 protein. The sample has approximately 940,000 distinct CDR3 sequences, about 44% seen once. Sequencing was done on a sample of blood. The receptor source for this set is a man aged 25 to 45 in good health.

V gene TRBV18 combines with J gene TRBJ1-1; no clear D gene. This CDR3 comprises 13 residues. V lost 3 bases to trimming and J lost 6 bases, with 11 bases between them. Germline values: CDR1 KGHSH, CDR2 LQKENI. CDR3 bases: TGTGCCAGCTCACCCCCGGCTTTATCTGAAGCTTTCTTT. It encodes CASSPPALSEAFF.

The J gene is TRBJ1-2, the V gene TRBV7-2, with D possibly TRBD1 on 5 matching bases. From germline, CDR1 is SGHTA and CDR2 FQGNSA. V dropped 5 bases and J dropped 6 bases, with 16 bases sitting between them. This CDR3 has 14 residues. This chain's CDR3 is CASSVGGGVNGYTF. CDR3 sequence (DNA): TGTGCCAGCAGCGTAGGCGGAGGGGTTAATGGCTACACCTTC.

The rearrangement links TRBV5-1 to TRBJ2-1; 7 nucleotides agree with TRBD1. In germline, CDR1 is SGHRS, CDR2 YFSETQ. J lost 8 bases, V lost 6 bases, and 14 bases had no gene match. This CDR3 comprises 15 residues. The CDR3, as DNA: TGCGCCAGCACGCGTCTGGAGACAGGGTCTGATGAGCAGTTCTTC. Protein product: CASTRLETGSDEQFF.

The chain employs TRBV10-3 and TRBJ2-7; D possibly corresponds to TRBD1 (5 bases). Germline CDR1 and CDR2: ENHRY and SYGVKD. The CDR3 runs to 16 residues. The V end was cut by 3 bases, the J end by 2 bases, with 17 bases between. The CDR3 nucleotides are TGTGCCATCAGTGATAGACAGACTTCGGTGACCTACGAGCAGTACTTC. Translating it yields CAISDRQTSVTYEQYF.

The chain uses TRBV20-1 and TRBJ2-7; tentative D call: TRBD1 (6 bases). CDR3 length equals 15 residues. Between the trimmed V and J ends, which lost 4 bases and 3 bases, there was a span of 19 bases. CDR1 and CDR2 (germline): DFQATT, SNEGSKA (reference sequence). The CDR3 loop reads CSANPPRGKSYEQYF. The CDR3 DNA reads TGCAGTGCTAACCCCCCGAGGGGGAAGAGCTACGAGCAGTACTTC.

This chain connects TRBV30 to TRBJ2-1, with 8 bases aligning to TRBD2. The CDR3 totals 15 residues. The germline V gene has CDR1 GTSNPN and CDR2 SVGIG (reference sequence). J lost 5 bases, V lost 2 bases, and 8 bases had no gene match. The CDR3 is CAWSRRGAADNEQFF. The DNA for the CDR3 is TGTGCCTGGAGTCGGCGGGGGGCCGCTGACAATGAGCAGTTCTTC.

This clonotype was detected only a few times. V and J are TRBV6-5 and TRBJ2-7, with 7 nucleotides matching TRBD1. V was pared by 0 bases and J by 2 bases, with 4 bases of the junction left unmatched. The CDR3 extends over 15 amino acids. CDR1 is MNHEY and CDR2 is SVGAGI in the germline V gene. The DNA for the CDR3 is TGTGCCAGCAGTTACTCGCGGACAGGAACCTACGAGCAGTACTTC. It codes for CASSYSRTGTYEQYF.

The genes are TRBV2 and TRBJ1-6; D remains ambiguous. V was shortened by 4 bases and J by 7 bases, with 8 bases between the two germline ends. CDR1 and CDR2 from the germline V gene are SNHLY and FYNNEI. The CDR3 has 13 amino acids. DNA of the CDR3: TGTGCCAGCAGTGTAGGGTCCAATTCACCCCTCCACTTT. Translation gives CASSVGSNSPLHF.

This clonotype was seen a handful of times. The V and J genes are TRBV4-1 and TRBJ1-2, with D maybe TRBD1 (6 bases). There are 17 residues in the CDR3. CDR1 is MGHRA, CDR2 YSYEKL, per germline. The ends were cut back, 4 bases at V and 4 bases at J, with 22 bases in the middle. The CDR3 coding sequence is TGCGCCAGCAGCCGGTCCCAGGGGCCGTCATCGGGCTATGGCTACACCTTC. Amino acids: CASSRSQGPSSGYGYTF.

In its sample, this clonotype was seen a few times. V usage is TRBV16 and J usage is TRBJ1-1; D unclear. Trimming shortened V by 2 bases and J by 4 bases, and 14 bases separated the two germline ends. In germline, CDR1 is KGHSY, CDR2 FQNENV. The CDR3 extends over 15 amino acids. The CDR3 DNA reads as TGTGCCAGCAGCCAAGCCACAGTGTTCGGCACTGAAGCTTTCTTT. It yields the protein CASSQATVFGTEAFF. Full variable domain (outside the CDR3, taken from reference TRBV16 and TRBJ1-1): GEEVAQTPKHLVRGEGQKAKLYCAPIKGHSYVFWYQQVLKNEFKFLISFQNENVFDETGMPKERFSAKCLPNSPCSLEIQATKLEDSAVYFCASSQATVFGTEAFFGQGTRLTVV.

V is TRBV20-1 and J is TRBJ1-2; D call uncertain. This CDR3 contains 12 residues. Germline CDR1 and CDR2: DFQATT and SNEGSKA (reference sequence). V was clipped by 3 bases and J by 3 bases, with 8 bases between them. Here the CDR3 DNA reads TGCAGTGCTAGTAGGGAATACTATGGCTACACCTTC. It is translated as CSASREYYGYTF.

This clonotype occurred a few times. The chain joins TRBV7-2 to TRBJ2-7, with D possibly matching TRBD2 (7 bases). The CDR3 contains 16 residues. Germline lookup yields CDR1 SGHTA and CDR2 FQGNSA. Trimming pared 5 bases from V and 0 bases from J, leaving 17 bases between. In DNA form, the CDR3 reads TGTGCCAGCAGCAGAAGGGGGGGGGGTAACTCCTACGAGCAGTACTTC. Protein: CASSRRGGGNSYEQYF.